Detailed here is one T cell receptor beta chain. Its antigen is undetermined. The ends were cut back, 4 bases at V and 6 bases at J, with 13 bases in the middle. Germline V CDR1 and CDR2: MNHEY, SMNVEV (reference sequence). There are 13 residues in the CDR3. Treatment: oral pan-JAK inhibitor, 5-10 mg twice daily. After isolation, RNA underwent reverse transcription to generate cDNA as the sequencing template. Profiling relied on immunoSEQ multiplex PCR, and the TCRdb table lists in-frame clones only, not all of them. The data hold 65,000 to 75,000 clones, with roughly 28% observed a single time. The sample is drawn from a study of CD8+ T cells in alopecia areata. Turning to the study itself: After 6 to 18 months of tofacitinib, follow-up continued 6 months off drug.

Whole-study findings and limits: Especially in alopecia totalis/universalis, lesional scalp showed greater clonality than normal scalp did. Treatment with tofacitinib significantly lowered scalp clonality and reduced expanded CD8+ clones among the top 100. Among patients, TCR sharing was less clear than in mice, a difference possibly due in part to HLA diversity in the patient population.

This TCR was sampled from a human donor with alopecia areata. Sequencing was performed on CD8+ T cells sorted from blood, taken at week 4, from a patient treated with tofacitinib. This chain joins TRBV27 and TRBJ2-7; tentatively, D is TRBD2 (6 bases). The CDR3 loop reads CASSSGGLGEQYF. CDR3 in DNA: TGTGCCAGCAGTTCCGGAGGGTTAGGCGAGCAGTACTTC.